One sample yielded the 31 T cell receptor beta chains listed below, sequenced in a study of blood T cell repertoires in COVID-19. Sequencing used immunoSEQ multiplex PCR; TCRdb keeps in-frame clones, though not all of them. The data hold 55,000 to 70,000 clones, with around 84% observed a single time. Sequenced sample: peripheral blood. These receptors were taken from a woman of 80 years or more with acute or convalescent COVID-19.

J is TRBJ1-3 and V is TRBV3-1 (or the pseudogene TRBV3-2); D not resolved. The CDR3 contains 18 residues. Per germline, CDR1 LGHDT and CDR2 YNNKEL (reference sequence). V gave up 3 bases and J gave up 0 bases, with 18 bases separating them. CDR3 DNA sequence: TGTGCCAGCAGCCACGGAAAAAGGCCCCGGGACTCTGGAAACACCATATATTTT. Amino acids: CASSHGKRPRDSGNTIYF.

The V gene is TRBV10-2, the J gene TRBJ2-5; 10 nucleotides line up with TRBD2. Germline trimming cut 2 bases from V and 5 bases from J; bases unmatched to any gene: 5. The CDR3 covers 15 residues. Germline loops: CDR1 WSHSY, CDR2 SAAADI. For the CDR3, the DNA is TGCGCCAGCAGTGAGCAAGCGGGGGGGCGGGAGACCCAGTACTTC. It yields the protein CASSEQAGGRETQYF.

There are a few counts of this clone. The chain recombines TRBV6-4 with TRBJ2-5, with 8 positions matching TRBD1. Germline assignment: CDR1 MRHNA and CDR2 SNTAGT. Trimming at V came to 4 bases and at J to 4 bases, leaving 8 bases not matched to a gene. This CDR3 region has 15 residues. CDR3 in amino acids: CASSAGTGWAETQYF. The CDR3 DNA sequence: TGTGCCAGCAGTGCTGGGACAGGTTGGGCAGAGACCCAGTACTTC.

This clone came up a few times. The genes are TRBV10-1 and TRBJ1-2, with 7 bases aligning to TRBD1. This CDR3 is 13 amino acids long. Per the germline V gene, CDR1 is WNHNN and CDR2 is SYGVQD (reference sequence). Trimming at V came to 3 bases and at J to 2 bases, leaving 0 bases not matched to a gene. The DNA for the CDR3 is TGCGCCAGCAGTGAACAGGGGAACTATGGCTACACCTTC. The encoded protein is CASSEQGNYGYTF.

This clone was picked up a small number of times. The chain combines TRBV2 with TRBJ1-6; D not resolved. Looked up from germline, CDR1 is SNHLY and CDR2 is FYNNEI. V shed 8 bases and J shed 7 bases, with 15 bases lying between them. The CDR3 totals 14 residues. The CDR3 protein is CASVVGGNNSPLHF. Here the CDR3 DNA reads TGTGCCAGCGTGGTAGGAGGAAACAATTCACCCCTCCACTTT.

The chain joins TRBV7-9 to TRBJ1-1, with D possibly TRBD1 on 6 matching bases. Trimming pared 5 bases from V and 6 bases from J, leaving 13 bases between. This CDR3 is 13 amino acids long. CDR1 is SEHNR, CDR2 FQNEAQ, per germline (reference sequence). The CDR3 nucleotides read TGTGCCAGCAGCCCTATCAGGGGCTCTGAAGCTTTCTTT. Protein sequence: CASSPIRGSEAFF. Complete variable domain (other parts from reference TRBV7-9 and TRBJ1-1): DTGVSQNPRHKITKRGQNVTFRCDPISEHNRLYWYRQTLGQGPEFLTYFQNEAQLEKSRLLSDRFSAERPKGSFSTLEIQRTEQGDSAMYLCASSPIRGSEAFFGQGTRLTVV.

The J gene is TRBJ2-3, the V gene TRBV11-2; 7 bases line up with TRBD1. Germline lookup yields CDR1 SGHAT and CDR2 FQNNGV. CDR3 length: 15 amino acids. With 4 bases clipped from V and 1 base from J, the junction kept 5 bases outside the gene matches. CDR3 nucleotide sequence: TGTGCCAGCAGCTCCATGGGACAGCGCACAGATACGCAGTATTTT. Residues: CASSSMGQRTDTQYF.

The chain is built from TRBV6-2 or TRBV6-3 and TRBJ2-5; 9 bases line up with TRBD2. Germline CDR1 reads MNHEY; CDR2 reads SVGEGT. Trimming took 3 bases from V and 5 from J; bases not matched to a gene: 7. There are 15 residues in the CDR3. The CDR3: CASSYVRGGFETQYF. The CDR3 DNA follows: TGTGCCAGCAGTTATGTGCGGGGGGGCTTTGAGACCCAGTACTTC.

For the CDR3, the DNA is TGTGCCAGCAGTTATGAGAGGGCTGGAAACACCATATATTTT. Protein sequence: CASSYERAGNTIYF. The chain links TRBV6-5 to TRBJ1-3; D is unclear. CDR3 length: 14 residues. Germline values: CDR1 MNHEY, CDR2 SVGAGI. The V end was cut by 3 bases, the J end by 2 bases, with 8 bases between.

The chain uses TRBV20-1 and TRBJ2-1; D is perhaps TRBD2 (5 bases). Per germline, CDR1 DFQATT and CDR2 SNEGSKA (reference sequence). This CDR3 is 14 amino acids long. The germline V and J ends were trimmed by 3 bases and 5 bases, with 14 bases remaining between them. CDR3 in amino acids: CSASEAAKNNEQFF. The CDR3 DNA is TGCAGTGCTAGTGAAGCGGCCAAGAACAATGAGCAGTTCTTC.

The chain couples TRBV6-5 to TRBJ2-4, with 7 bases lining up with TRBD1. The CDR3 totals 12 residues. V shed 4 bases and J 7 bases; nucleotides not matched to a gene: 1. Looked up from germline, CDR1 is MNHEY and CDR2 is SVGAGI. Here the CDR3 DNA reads TGTGCCAGCAGTTTGACAGGGAACATTCAGTACTTC. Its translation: CASSLTGNIQYF.

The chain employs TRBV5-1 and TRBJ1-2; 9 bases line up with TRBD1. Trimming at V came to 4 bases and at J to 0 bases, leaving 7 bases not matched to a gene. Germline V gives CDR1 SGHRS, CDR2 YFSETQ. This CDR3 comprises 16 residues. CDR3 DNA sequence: TGCGCCAGCAGCGGGGGGACAGGGAGAACTAACTATGGCTACACCTTC. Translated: CASSGGTGRTNYGYTF.

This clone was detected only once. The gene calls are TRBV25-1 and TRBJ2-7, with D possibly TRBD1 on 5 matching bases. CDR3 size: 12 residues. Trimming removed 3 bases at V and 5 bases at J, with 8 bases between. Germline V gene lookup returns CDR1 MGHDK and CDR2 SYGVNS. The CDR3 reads CASSDRVDEQYF. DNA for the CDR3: TGTGCCAGCAGTGACAGGGTCGACGAGCAGTACTTC.

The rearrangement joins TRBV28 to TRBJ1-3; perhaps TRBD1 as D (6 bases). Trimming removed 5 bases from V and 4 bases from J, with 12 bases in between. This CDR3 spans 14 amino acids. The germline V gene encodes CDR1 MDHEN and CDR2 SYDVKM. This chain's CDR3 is CASSNRVEGNTIYF. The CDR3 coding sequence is TGTGCCAGCAGTAACAGGGTGGAGGGAAACACCATATATTTT.

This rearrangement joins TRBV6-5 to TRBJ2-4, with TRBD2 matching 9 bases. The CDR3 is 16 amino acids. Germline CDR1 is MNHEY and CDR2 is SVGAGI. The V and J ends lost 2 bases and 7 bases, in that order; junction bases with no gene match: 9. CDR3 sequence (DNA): TGTGCCAGCAGTTACATTAGCGGGGGCGGCGAGAACATTCAGTACTTC. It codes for CASSYISGGGENIQYF.

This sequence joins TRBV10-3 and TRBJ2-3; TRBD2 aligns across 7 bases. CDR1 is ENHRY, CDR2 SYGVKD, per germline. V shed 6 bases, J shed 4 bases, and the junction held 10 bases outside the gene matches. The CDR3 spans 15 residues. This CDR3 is CAIRGGDQLADTQYF. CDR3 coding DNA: TGTGCCATCAGGGGGGGGGATCAACTGGCAGATACGCAGTATTTT.

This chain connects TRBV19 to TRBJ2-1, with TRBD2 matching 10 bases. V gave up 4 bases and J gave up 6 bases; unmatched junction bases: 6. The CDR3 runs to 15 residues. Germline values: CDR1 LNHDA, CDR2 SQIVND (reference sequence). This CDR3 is CASSTPSGGGNEQFF. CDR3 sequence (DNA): TGTGCCAGTAGTACTCCTAGCGGGGGAGGCAATGAGCAGTTCTTC.

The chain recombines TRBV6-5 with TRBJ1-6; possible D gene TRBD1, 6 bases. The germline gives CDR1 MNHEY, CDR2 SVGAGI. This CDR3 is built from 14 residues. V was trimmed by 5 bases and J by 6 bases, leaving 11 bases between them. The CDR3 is CASSLRTVNSPLHF. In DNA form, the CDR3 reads TGTGCCAGCAGTCTACGGACAGTTAATTCACCCCTCCACTTT.

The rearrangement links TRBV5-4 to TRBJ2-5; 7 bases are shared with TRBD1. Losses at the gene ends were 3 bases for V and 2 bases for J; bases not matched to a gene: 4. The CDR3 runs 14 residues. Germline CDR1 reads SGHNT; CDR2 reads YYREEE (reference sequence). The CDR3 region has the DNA TGTGCCAGCAGCTCCGGACAGGCACAAGAGACCCAGTACTTC. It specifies CASSSGQAQETQYF.

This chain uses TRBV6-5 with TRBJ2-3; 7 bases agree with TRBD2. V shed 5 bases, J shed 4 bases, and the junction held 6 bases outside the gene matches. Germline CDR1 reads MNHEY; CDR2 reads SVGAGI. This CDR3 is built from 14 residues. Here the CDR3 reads CASSLARGADTQYF. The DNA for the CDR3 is TGTGCCAGCAGTCTGGCCCGGGGGGCAGATACGCAGTATTTT.

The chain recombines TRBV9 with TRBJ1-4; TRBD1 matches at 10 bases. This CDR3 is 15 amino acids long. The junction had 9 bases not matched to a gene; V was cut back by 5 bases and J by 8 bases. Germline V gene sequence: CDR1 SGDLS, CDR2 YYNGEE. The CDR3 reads CASSFGQGVGEKLFF. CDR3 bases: TGTGCCAGCAGTTTTGGACAGGGGGTAGGGGAAAAACTGTTTTTT.

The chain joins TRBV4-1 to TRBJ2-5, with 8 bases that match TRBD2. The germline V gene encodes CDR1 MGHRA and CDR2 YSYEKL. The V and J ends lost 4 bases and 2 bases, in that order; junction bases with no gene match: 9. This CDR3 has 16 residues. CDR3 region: CASSPGRTSQQETQYF. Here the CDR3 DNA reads TGCGCCAGCAGCCCTGGACGGACTAGCCAACAAGAGACCCAGTACTTC.

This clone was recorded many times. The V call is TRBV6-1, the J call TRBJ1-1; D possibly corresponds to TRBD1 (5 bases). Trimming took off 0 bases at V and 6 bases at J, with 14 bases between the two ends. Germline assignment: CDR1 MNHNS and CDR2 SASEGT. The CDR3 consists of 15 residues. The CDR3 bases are TGTGCCAGCAGTGAAGCGAGGCAGGGTTGGGCTGAAGCTTTCTTT. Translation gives CASSEARQGWAEAFF.

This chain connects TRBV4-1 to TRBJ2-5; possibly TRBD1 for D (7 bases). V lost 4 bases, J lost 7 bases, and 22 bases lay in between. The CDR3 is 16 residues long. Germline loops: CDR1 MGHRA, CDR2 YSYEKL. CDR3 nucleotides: TGCGCCAGCAGCCCGCGGGACAGTCTACCCTTTGGGACCCAGTACTTC. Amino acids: CASSPRDSLPFGTQYF.

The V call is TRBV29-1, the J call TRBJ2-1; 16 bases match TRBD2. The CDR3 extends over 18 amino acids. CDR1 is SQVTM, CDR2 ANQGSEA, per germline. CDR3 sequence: CRVDTGTSGGGSGDEQFF. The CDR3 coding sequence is TGCAGGGTCGACACCGGGACTAGCGGGGGGGGCTCCGGCGATGAGCAGTTCTTC.

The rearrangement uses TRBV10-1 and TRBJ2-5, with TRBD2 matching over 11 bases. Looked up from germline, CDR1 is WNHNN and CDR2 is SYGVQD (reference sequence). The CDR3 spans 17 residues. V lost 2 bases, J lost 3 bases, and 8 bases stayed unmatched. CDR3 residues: CASSETASGGFEETQYF. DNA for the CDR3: TGCGCCAGCAGTGAGACGGCTAGCGGGGGGTTCGAAGAGACCCAGTACTTC.

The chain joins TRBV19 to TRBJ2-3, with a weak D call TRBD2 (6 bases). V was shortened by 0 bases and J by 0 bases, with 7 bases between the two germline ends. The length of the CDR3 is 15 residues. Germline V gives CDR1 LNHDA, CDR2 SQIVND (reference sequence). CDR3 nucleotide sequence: TGTGCCAGTAGTATAGATGGGGGGAGCACAGATACGCAGTATTTT. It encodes CASSIDGGSTDTQYF.

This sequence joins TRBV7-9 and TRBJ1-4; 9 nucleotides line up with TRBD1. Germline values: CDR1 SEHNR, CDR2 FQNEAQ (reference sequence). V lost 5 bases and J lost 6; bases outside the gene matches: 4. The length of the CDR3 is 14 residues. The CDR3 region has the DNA TGTGCCAGCAGCCCCCGGACAGGGGATGAAAAACTGTTTTTT. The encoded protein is CASSPRTGDEKLFF.

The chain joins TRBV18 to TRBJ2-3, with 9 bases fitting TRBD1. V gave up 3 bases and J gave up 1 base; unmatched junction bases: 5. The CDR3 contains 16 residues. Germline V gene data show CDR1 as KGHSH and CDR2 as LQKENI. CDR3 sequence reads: CASSPGQGTRTDTQYF. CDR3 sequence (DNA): TGTGCCAGCTCACCCGGACAGGGGACCCGCACAGATACGCAGTATTTT.

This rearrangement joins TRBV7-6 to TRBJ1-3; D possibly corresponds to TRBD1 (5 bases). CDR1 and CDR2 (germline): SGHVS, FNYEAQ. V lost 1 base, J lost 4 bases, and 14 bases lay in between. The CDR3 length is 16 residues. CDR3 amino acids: CASSLEIRTYGNTIYF. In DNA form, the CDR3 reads TGTGCCAGCAGCTTAGAAATCAGGACATACGGAAACACCATATATTTT.

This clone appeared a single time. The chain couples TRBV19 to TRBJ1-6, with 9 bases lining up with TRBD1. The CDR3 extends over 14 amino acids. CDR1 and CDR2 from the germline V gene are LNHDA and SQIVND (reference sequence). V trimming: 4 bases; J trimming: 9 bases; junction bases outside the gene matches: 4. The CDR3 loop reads CASSTGQGISPLHF. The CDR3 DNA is TGTGCCAGTAGTACGGGACAGGGTATTTCACCCCTCCACTTT.